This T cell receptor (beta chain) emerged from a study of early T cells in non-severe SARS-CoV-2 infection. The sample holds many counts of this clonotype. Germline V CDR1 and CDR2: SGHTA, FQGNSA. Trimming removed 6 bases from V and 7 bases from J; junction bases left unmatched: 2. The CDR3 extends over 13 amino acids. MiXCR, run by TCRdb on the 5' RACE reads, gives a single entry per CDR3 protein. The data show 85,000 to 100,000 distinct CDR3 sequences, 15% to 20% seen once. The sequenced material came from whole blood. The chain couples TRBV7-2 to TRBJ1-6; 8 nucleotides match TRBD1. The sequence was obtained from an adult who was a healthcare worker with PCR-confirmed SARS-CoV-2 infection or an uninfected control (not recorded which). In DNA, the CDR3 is TGTGCCAGCAGGGGACAGGTCAATTCACCCCTCCACTTT. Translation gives CASRGQVNSPLHF. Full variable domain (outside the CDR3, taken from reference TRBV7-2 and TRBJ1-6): GAGVSQSPSNKVTEKGKDVELRCDPISGHTALYWYRQSLGQGLEFLIYFQGNSAPDKSGLPSDRFSAERTGGSVSTLTIQRTQQEDSAVYLCASRGQVNSPLHFGNGTRLTVT.